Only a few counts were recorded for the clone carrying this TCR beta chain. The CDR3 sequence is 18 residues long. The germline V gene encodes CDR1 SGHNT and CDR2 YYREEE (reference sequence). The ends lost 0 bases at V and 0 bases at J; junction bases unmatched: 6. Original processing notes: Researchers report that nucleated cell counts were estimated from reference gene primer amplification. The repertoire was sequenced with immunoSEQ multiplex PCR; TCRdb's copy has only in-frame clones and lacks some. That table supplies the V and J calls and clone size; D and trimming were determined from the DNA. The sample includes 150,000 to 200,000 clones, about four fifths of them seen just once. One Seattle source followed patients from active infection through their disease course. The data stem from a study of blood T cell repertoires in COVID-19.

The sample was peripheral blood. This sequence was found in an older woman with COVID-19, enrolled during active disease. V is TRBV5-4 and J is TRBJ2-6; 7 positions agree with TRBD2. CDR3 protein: CASSLVSSGISGANVLTF. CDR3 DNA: TGTGCCAGCAGCTTGGTTTCTAGCGGAATCTCTGGGGCCAACGTCCTGACTTTC.